The 16 T cell receptor beta chains below all came from one sample that was sequenced in a study of T-cell memory formation after mild COVID-19. MiXCR, applied by TCRdb to the 5' RACE reads, yields one record per CDR3 protein. This sample has about 200,000 distinct CDR3 sequences; about 18% occur once, and the top ten carry around 2.4%. The sample was PBMCs or a T cell subset sorted from them (not recorded which). The source is an adult woman who had mild COVID-19 (a few samples of this study predate the infection). Cell type and time point are not known.

The table lists this clonotype with many counts. V is TRBV7-2 and J is TRBJ2-1; D perhaps matches TRBD2 (6 bases). The V gene's germline CDR1 is SGHTA and CDR2 FQGNSA. Trimming cost V 5 bases and J 7 bases, with 12 bases left between them. The length of the CDR3 is 13 residues. The CDR3 nucleotides are TGTGCCAGCAGCCAGACCCTAGCGAATGAGCAGTTCTTC. As protein: CASSQTLANEQFF.

J is TRBJ2-7 and V is TRBV5-1; TRBD1 agrees at 11 bases. The CDR3 extends over 15 amino acids. Per germline, CDR1 SGHRS and CDR2 YFSETQ. V lost 4 bases, J lost 4 bases, and 7 bases stayed unmatched. The CDR3 coding sequence is TGCGCCAGCAGCGCCGGGACAGGGGGATATTACGAGCAGTACTTC. It translates to CASSAGTGGYYEQYF.

The table lists this clonotype with a few counts. This sequence joins TRBV2 and TRBJ2-1; no definite D call. The CDR3 loop spans 11 amino acids. CDR1 and CDR2 (germline): SNHLY, FYNNEI. The V end was cut by 3 bases, the J end by 11 bases, with 8 bases between. For the CDR3, the DNA is TGTGCCAGCAGTGAGGAGAAAAAGCAGTTCTTC. Translated, it gives CASSEEKKQFF. Supplemented by reference TRBV2 and TRBJ2-1, the full variable domain reads EPEVTQTPSHQVTQMGQEVILRCVPISNHLYFYWYRQILGQKVEFLVSFYNNEISEKSEIFDDQFSVERPDGSNFTLKIRSTKLEDSAMYFCASSEEKKQFFGPGTRLTVL.

V gene TRBV3-1 combines with J gene TRBJ1-2; weak D call: TRBD1 (5 bases). Germline loops: CDR1 LGHDT, CDR2 YNNKEL (reference sequence). V was pared by 4 bases and J by 6 bases, with 18 bases between. The CDR3 consists of 15 residues. CDR3 sequence: CASSLNAGTANGYTF. In DNA form, the CDR3 reads TGTGCCAGCAGCCTGAACGCCGGGACGGCAAATGGCTACACCTTC. Based on the CDR3 plus reference TRBV3-1 and TRBJ1-2, the full variable domain is DTAVSQTPKYLVTQMGNDKSIKCEQNLGHDTMYWYKQDSKKFLKIMFSYNNKELIINETVPNRFSPKSPDKAHLNLHINSLELGDSAVYFCASSLNAGTANGYTFGSGTRLTVV.

V and J are TRBV6-5 and TRBJ1-1; TRBD1 is a possible D gene (5 bases). From germline, CDR1 is MNHEY and CDR2 SVGAGI. V was shortened by 2 bases and J by 5 bases, with 15 bases between the two germline ends. CDR3 length: 15 amino acids. The CDR3 loop is CASSYSRGGKTEAFF. The CDR3 nucleotides are TGTGCCAGCAGTTACAGCCGCGGGGGTAAAACTGAAGCTTTCTTT.

The sample holds a few counts of this clonotype. V and J are TRBV5-1 and TRBJ2-5, with 7 nucleotides matching TRBD2. The V gene's germline CDR1 is SGHRS and CDR2 YFSETQ. V lost 4 bases and J lost 4; bases outside the gene matches: 4. The CDR3 has 13 amino acids. The CDR3: CASSTGGGETQYF. Written as DNA, the CDR3 is TGCGCCAGCAGCACTGGGGGGGGAGAGACCCAGTACTTC. Drawing the rest from reference TRBV5-1 and TRBJ2-5, the complete variable domain is KAGVTQTPRYLIKTRGQQVTLSCSPISGHRSVSWYQQTPGQGLQFLFEYFSETQRNKGNFPGRFSGRQFSNSRSEMNVSTLELGDSALYLCASSTGGGETQYFGPGTRLLVL.

The genes are TRBV6-1 and TRBJ2-1; D is perhaps TRBD2 (5 bases). The germline V gene encodes CDR1 MNHNS and CDR2 SASEGT. The length of the CDR3 is 13 residues. Trimming cost V 3 bases and J 8 bases, with 11 bases left between them. The CDR3 DNA reads as TGTGCCAGCAGTGAGTACGCCGGGGATGAGCAGTTCTTC. Residues: CASSEYAGDEQFF.

The CDR3 is CASAGDFTDTQYF. The CDR3 coding sequence is TGTGCCAGCGCGGGGGATTTCACAGATACGCAGTATTTT. The chain is built from TRBV2 and TRBJ2-3; 7 positions agree with TRBD2. Germline V gene lookup returns CDR1 SNHLY and CDR2 FYNNEI. V dropped 8 bases and J dropped 2; count of bases not matched to a gene: 4. This CDR3 comprises 13 residues.

This clonotype has more than one count but fewer than ten. The chain links TRBV9 to TRBJ2-1, with unresolved D. Germline CDR1 and CDR2: SGDLS and YYNGEE. The V end was cut by 0 bases, the J end by 0 bases, with 10 bases between. The CDR3 runs to 16 residues. CDR3 nucleotide sequence: TGTGCCAGCAGCGTAGCGGGTGCGAGCTCCTACAATGAGCAGTTCTTC. Amino acid sequence: CASSVAGASSYNEQFF.

In the case of this clonotype: A much larger clonotype is one base distant, so this may be a read error. J is TRBJ2-1 and V is TRBV7-9; D remains ambiguous. CDR1 and CDR2 from the germline V gene are SEHNR and FQNEAQ (reference sequence). V lost 2 bases and J lost 8, with 4 bases in between. This CDR3 is 11 amino acids long. The CDR3 nucleotides read TGTGCCAGCAGCTTATGGGATGAGCAGTTCTTC. Protein product: CASSLWDEQFF.

V gene TRBV12-3 or TRBV12-4 combines with J gene TRBJ2-3; 7 positions agree with TRBD1. The CDR3 runs to 15 residues. J was trimmed by 2 bases and V by 9 bases; bases with no gene match: 11. The CDR3 loop reads CASIGQALITDTQYF. For the CDR3, the DNA is TGTGCCAGTATTGGACAGGCCTTGATCACAGATACGCAGTATTTT.

The gene calls are TRBV3-1 and TRBJ2-7; 7 nucleotides line up with TRBD2. CDR1 LGHDT and CDR2 YNNKEL come from the germline V gene (reference sequence). The CDR3 is made up of 17 amino acids. The junction had 17 bases not matched to a gene; V was cut back by 4 bases and J by 5 bases. In DNA form, the CDR3 reads TGTGCCAGCAGCCCATCTCTAGCGGTGGGAGAAAGCCACGAGCAGTACTTC. Translation gives CASSPSLAVGESHEQYF.

The genes are TRBV30 and TRBJ2-3; D is undetermined. V gave up 1 base and J gave up 6 bases, with 11 bases separating them. This CDR3 has 13 amino acids. In germline, CDR1 is GTSNPN, CDR2 SVGIG (reference sequence). CDR3 sequence: CAWSGQAPDTQYF. Here the CDR3 DNA reads TGTGCCTGGAGTGGTCAGGCTCCCGATACGCAGTATTTT.

In its sample, this clonotype was seen a few times. The chain joins TRBV5-1 to TRBJ2-7; 9 nucleotides align to TRBD1. Germline lookup yields CDR1 SGHRS and CDR2 YFSETQ. The CDR3 consists of 15 residues. V was pared by 3 bases and J by 3 bases, with 7 bases of the junction left unmatched. CDR3 loop: CASSSDPGQGYEQYF. DNA of the CDR3: TGCGCCAGCAGCTCAGACCCGGGACAGGGCTACGAGCAGTACTTC.

This clonotype was seen more than once but under ten times. In nucleotides, the CDR3 is TGCGCCAGCAGCCACCCGACAGGGGGCAGGACAGATACGCAGTATTTT. Protein: CASSHPTGGRTDTQYF. V and J are TRBV4-1 and TRBJ2-3, with 10 bases identical to TRBD1. The germline CDR1 and CDR2 sequences are MGHRA and YSYEKL. The V segment lost 3 bases and the J segment 3 bases; nucleotides outside the gene matches: 6. The CDR3 loop spans 16 amino acids.

This clonotype was recorded a few times. The chain is built from TRBV5-1 and TRBJ2-1, with 8 bases lining up with TRBD2. The CDR3 extends over 13 amino acids. V trimming: 4 bases; J trimming: 10 bases; junction bases outside the gene matches: 7. Germline loops: CDR1 SGHRS, CDR2 YFSETQ. CDR3 sequence (DNA): TGCGCCAGCAGCCTGCAGTTAGCGGGAGAGCAGTTCTTC. Translating gives CASSLQLAGEQFF. Full variable domain (missing parts from reference TRBV5-1 and TRBJ2-1): KAGVTQTPRYLIKTRGQQVTLSCSPISGHRSVSWYQQTPGQGLQFLFEYFSETQRNKGNFPGRFSGRQFSNSRSEMNVSTLELGDSALYLCASSLQLAGEQFFGPGTRLTVL.